The T cell receptor (beta chain) described here comes from a study of identical twins. One entry per CDR3 protein, called by TCRdb with MiXCR from the 5' RACE reads. The data contain fewer than 900,000 distinct CDR3 sequences, about 18% of them singletons. Trimming stripped 5 bases from V and 4 bases from J, with 18 bases between. This CDR3 contains 15 residues. CDR1 and CDR2 from the germline V gene are DFQATT and SNEGSKA (reference sequence). This same sample was also taken into another study, of T cells expressing NK-cell markers.

The source is a woman aged 18-29 years in good health. The chain links TRBV20-1 to TRBJ2-1, with a weak D call TRBD2 (6 bases). Sequences were obtained from PBMCs. The CDR3 DNA reads as TGCAGTGCTCGCCGCCGGGGTAGCGGATACAATGAGCAGTTCTTC. Translation: CSARRRGSGYNEQFF.